The following is a TCR beta chain sequence with its context. The antigen remains undetermined. TCRdb fed the 5' RACE reads into MiXCR, producing one record per CDR3 protein. Of hundreds of thousands of distinct CDR3 sequences in the sample, around 30% were seen once. This record comes from a study of T-cell memory formation after mild COVID-19. On the study more broadly: TCR clusters were mostly donor specific.

Regarding the study as a whole: Balance between CD4 and CD8 was seen in clones contracting day 15 to 85, and a CD4+ lean was seen in later expanders. Some responding clones appeared in pre-infection memory, suggesting cross-reactive memory joined.

Sequencing was carried out using PBMCs or a T cell subset sorted from them (not recorded which). This clonotype was obtained from an adult woman who had mild COVID-19 (a few samples of this study predate the infection). Cell type and time point are not known.

The CDR3 protein is CASSLVGSVSGANVLTF. In nucleotides, the CDR3 is TGTGCCAGCAGCTTAGTGGGCAGTGTCTCTGGGGCCAACGTCCTGACTTTC. This chain connects TRBV7-2 to TRBJ2-6; D not certain. CDR1 and CDR2 from the germline V gene are SGHTA and FQGNSA. Deletions cut 1 base from V and 0 bases from J, with 10 bases between. The CDR3 loop spans 17 amino acids.